This T cell receptor beta chain was found in a study of cytomegalovirus exposure and HLA in healthy donors. V was clipped by 0 bases and J by 4 bases, with 10 bases between them. The CDR3 covers 15 residues. Germline values: CDR1 SGDLS, CDR2 YYNGEE. Turning to this clone: This sample includes further DNA sequences coding for the same CDR3.

The PCR contained 60 Vbeta and 13 Jbeta primers. TCRdb keeps only in-frame clones here, not all; method: immunoSEQ multiplex PCR. The data hold approximately 180,000 clones, with 65% to 75% observed a single time. The V gene is TRBV9, the J gene TRBJ2-2, with a possible D match to TRBD1 (6 bases). Sequenced material: PBMCs. The source is a human donor in good health. The CDR3 DNA reads as TGTGCCAGCAGCGTAGCGGGACACCGCACCGGGGAGCTGTTTTTT. It codes for CASSVAGHRTGELFF. Supplemented by reference TRBV9 and TRBJ2-2, the full variable domain reads DSGVTQTPKHLITATGQRVTLRCSPRSGDLSVYWYQQSLDQGLQFLIQYYNGEERAKGNILERFSAQQFPDLHSELNLSSLELGDSALYFCASSVAGHRTGELFFGEGSRLTVL.